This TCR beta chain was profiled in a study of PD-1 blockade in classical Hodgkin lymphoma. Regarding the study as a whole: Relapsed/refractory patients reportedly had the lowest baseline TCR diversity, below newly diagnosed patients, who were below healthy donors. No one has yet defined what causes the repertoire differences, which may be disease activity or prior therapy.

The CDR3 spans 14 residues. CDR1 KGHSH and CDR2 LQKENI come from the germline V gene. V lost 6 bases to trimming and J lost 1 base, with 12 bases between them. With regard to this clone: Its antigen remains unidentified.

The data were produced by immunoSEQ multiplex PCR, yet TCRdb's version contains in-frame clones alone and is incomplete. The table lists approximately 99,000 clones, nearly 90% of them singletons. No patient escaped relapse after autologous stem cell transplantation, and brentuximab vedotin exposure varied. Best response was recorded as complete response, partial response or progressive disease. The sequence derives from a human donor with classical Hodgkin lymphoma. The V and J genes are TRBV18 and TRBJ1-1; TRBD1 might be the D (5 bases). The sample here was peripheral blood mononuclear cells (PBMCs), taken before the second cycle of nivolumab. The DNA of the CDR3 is TGTGCCAGCTCCGGGGGAACAGCGAACACTGAAGCTTTCTTT. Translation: CASSGGTANTEAFF.